The source of this TCR beta chain is a study of T cells in Graves' hyperthyroidism and ophthalmopathy. RNA transcripts served as the template for amplifying TCR beta CDR3 regions. The HTBI set primed first-round TCR CDR3 RT-PCR. TCRdb used MiXCR to reprocess the multiplex PCR reads, holding one entry per CDR3 protein. The top ten clones hold 7% to 9% of a sample with nearly 600,000 distinct CDR3 sequences, 14% of them seen once. This CDR3 is built from 15 residues. The germline CDR1 and CDR2 sequences are MNHEY and SMNVEV (reference sequence). The trim removed 3 bases at V and 3 bases at J, leaving 7 bases unmatched. Many counts were recorded for this clonotype.

This receptor was obtained from a woman aged 18-29 years with Graves' ophthalmopathy. Sequencing was done on a sample of blood. This chain uses TRBV27 with TRBJ1-2, with TRBD1 matching 7 bases. The CDR3 bases are TGTGCCAGCAGTTTCGACAGGGACCATGACTATGGCTACACCTTC. This sequence encodes CASSFDRDHDYGYTF.